This TCR beta chain was documented in a study of T cell responses to AZD1222 COVID-19 vaccine. In the study overall: Second-dose intervals near 4 or 12 weeks were combined.

The CDR3 length is 15 residues. Trimming removed 1 base at V and 2 bases at J, with 12 bases between. Germline CDR1 SGHRS, CDR2 YFSETQ. The study, taken as a whole, reports: Seropositive status at baseline applied to only six AZD1222 recipients. Donors in the cohort were predominantly white British and more often female, and clonal diversity was possibly underestimated. Nearly half of spike-specific TCRs reportedly target variant regions that are unmutated in the B.1.351 and B.1.1.7 variants.

Comment on this clone: Its antigen is not identified.

The assay was immunoSEQ multiplex PCR, and TCRdb's table has in-frame clones only and misses some. There are 75,000 to 95,000 clones in the sample; roughly 85% occur only once, and more than 10% lies in the top ten. The TCR sequence derives from an adult in good health. The rearrangement joins TRBV5-1 to TRBJ1-1, with unresolved D. The sequencing used peripheral blood, collected on day 0 of AZD1222 vaccination. The CDR3 region is CASSLWADSNTEAFF. CDR3 nucleotides: TGCGCCAGCAGCTTGTGGGCAGACTCTAACACTGAAGCTTTCTTT.